A single sample gave rise to the 13 T cell receptor beta chains below, sequenced in a study of cytomegalovirus exposure and HLA in healthy donors. PCR involved 60 Vbeta and 13 Jbeta primers. Using immunoSEQ multiplex PCR, the repertoire was profiled, and TCRdb retains in-frame clones only, with some absent. The data hold about 190,000 clones, with 80% observed a single time. The material sequenced was PBMCs. The source of these receptors is a boy between 10 and 17 years old in good health and CMV-seronegative.

The chain is built from TRBV9 and TRBJ1-6; the D gene is possibly TRBD1 (6 bases). V was pared by 4 bases and J by 12 bases, with 14 bases between. The CDR3 consists of 13 residues. Germline CDR1 and CDR2: SGDLS and YYNGEE. The CDR3 loop is CASSPPTGRPLHF. The CDR3 DNA sequence: TGTGCCAGCAGCCCCCCAACAGGGAGACCCCTCCACTTT.

This clone was found a few times. This chain joins TRBV6-1 and TRBJ1-2, with D perhaps matching TRBD1 (6 bases). The CDR3 contains 14 residues. The germline gives CDR1 MNHNS, CDR2 SASEGT. V gave up 4 bases and J gave up 7 bases, with 16 bases separating them. The CDR3 DNA reads as TGTGCCAGCAGTGGGACAACAGGGAAAGGTGGCTACACCTTC. It encodes CASSGTTGKGGYTF.

In this sample, this clone turned up once. V and J are TRBV5-5 and TRBJ1-2; D may be TRBD1 (5 bases). V lost 5 bases and J 4 bases, leaving 12 bases between the germline ends. CDR1 and CDR2 from the germline V gene are SGHKS and YYEKEE (reference sequence). The CDR3 runs 13 residues. The CDR3 nucleotides read TGTGCCAGCAGTCAGGACACTTTCTATGGCTACACCTTC. Translating gives CASSQDTFYGYTF.

This chain connects TRBV28 to TRBJ1-3; 7 bases line up with TRBD1. The CDR3 extends over 15 amino acids. V was pared by 6 bases and J by 3 bases, with 8 bases of the junction left unmatched. CDR1 and CDR2 from the germline V gene are MDHEN and SYDVKM. CDR3 sequence: CASRPTGVDGNTIYF. The CDR3 nucleotides are TGTGCCAGCAGACCCACAGGGGTGGATGGAAACACCATATATTTT.

The chain is built from TRBV9 and TRBJ2-3, with 12 bases identical to TRBD2. With V trimmed by 4 bases and J by 2 bases, 5 bases remained unmatched. The germline CDR1 and CDR2 sequences are SGDLS and YYNGEE. The CDR3 runs 16 residues. The CDR3 protein is CASSPGLAGNTDTQYF. The CDR3, as DNA: TGTGCCAGCAGCCCAGGACTAGCGGGAAACACAGATACGCAGTATTTT.

This chain links TRBV25-1 with TRBJ1-1, with 10 bases lining up with TRBD1. V lost 4 bases and J lost 3; bases outside the gene matches: 8. The CDR3 runs to 16 residues. Germline loops: CDR1 MGHDK, CDR2 SYGVNS. CDR3 protein: CASSGGTGAIYTEAFF. CDR3 nucleotide sequence: TGTGCCAGCAGTGGGGGGACAGGGGCGATATACACTGAAGCTTTCTTT.

This rearrangement joins TRBV11-3 to TRBJ1-1; no clear D gene. The germline CDR1 and CDR2 sequences are SGHNT and YENEEA. Trimming stripped 4 bases from V and 1 base from J, with 10 bases between. This CDR3 is 14 amino acids long. CDR3 sequence (DNA): TGTGCCAGCAGCTATTCTACTGAGAACACTGAAGCTTTCTTT. Protein: CASSYSTENTEAFF.

In DNA, the CDR3 is TGTGCCAGCAGTTCTACCATGACAGGGGAGAGCGGAGCTTTCTTT. It encodes CASSSTMTGESGAFF. This sequence joins TRBV6-5 and TRBJ1-1, with TRBD1 identical over 8 bases. J was trimmed by 10 bases and V by 4 bases; bases with no gene match: 14. CDR1 and CDR2 (germline): MNHEY, SVGAGI. The CDR3 has 15 residues.

The V call is TRBV5-6, the J call TRBJ2-1; the D gene is possibly TRBD1 (5 bases). The CDR3 is 14 amino acids. Trimming cost V 4 bases and J 10 bases, with 18 bases left between them. The germline V gene encodes CDR1 SGHDT and CDR2 YYEEEE. CDR3 DNA sequence: TGTGCCAGCAGCAACGGACGGACATCGGAGGAGCAGTTCTTC. It encodes CASSNGRTSEEQFF.

In its sample, this clone was seen once. This chain uses TRBV30 with TRBJ1-2, with unresolved D. V lost 7 bases and J lost 3, with 18 bases in between. The germline gives CDR1 GTSNPN, CDR2 SVGIG (reference sequence). CDR3 length: 14 residues. The CDR3 bases are TGTGCCTTCTATTTGAGTACAGAGTACTATGGCTACACCTTC. Translating gives CAFYLSTEYYGYTF.

The rearrangement joins TRBV9 to TRBJ2-1, with TRBD2 as a possible D gene (6 bases). Germline V CDR1 and CDR2: SGDLS, YYNGEE. V lost 3 bases to trimming and J lost 2 bases, with 12 bases between them. The CDR3 totals 15 residues. CDR3 coding DNA: TGTGCCAGCAGCGCTCTCACGGGGGCCTACAATGAGCAGTTCTTC. Translating it yields CASSALTGAYNEQFF.

The V gene is TRBV28, the J gene TRBJ1-2; 8 positions match TRBD1. The V gene end was trimmed by 6 bases and the J gene end by 4 bases; junction bases not matched to a gene: 7. Germline loops: CDR1 MDHEN, CDR2 SYDVKM. The CDR3 totals 14 residues. CDR3 DNA sequence: TGTGCCAGCAGAAAAAGGACAGGGACCTATGGCTACACCTTC. Translated, it gives CASRKRTGTYGYTF.

The chain links TRBV19 to TRBJ1-2; D is unresolved. Germline-derived CDR1 and CDR2 are LNHDA and SQIVND (reference sequence). This CDR3 contains 12 residues. V dropped 4 bases and J dropped 4 bases, with 7 bases sitting between them. CDR3 DNA sequence: TGTGCCAGTAGTACGATGAGCTATGGCTACACCTTC. It codes for CASSTMSYGYTF.